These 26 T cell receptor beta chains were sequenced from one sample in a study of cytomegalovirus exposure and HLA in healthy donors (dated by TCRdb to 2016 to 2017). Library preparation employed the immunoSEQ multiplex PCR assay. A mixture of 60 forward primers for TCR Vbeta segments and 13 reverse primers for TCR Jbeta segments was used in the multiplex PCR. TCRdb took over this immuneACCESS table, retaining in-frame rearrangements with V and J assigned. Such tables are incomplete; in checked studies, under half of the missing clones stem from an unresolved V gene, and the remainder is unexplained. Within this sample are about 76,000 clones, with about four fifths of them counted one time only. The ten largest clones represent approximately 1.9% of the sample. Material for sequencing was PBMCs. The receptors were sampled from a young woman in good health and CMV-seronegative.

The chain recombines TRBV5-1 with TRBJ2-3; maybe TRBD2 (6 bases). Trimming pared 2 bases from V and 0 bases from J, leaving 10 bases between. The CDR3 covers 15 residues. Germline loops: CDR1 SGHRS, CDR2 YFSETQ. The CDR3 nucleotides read TGCGCCAGCAGCTTTAGCGGTGCTAGCACAGATACGCAGTATTTT. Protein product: CASSFSGASTDTQYF.

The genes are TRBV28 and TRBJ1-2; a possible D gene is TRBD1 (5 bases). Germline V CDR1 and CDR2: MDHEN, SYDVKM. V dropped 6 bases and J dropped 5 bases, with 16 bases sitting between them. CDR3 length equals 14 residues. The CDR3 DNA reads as TGTGCCAGCAGACTGGGGACTAAGTCGTATGGCTACACCTTC. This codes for CASRLGTKSYGYTF.

CDR3 DNA: TGTGCCACCAGCACGGGTGAGCAGTTCTTC. Protein product: CATSTGEQFF. The V gene is TRBV15, the J gene TRBJ2-1, with no clear D. This CDR3 spans 10 amino acids. CDR1 is LNHNV, CDR2 YYDKDF, per germline (reference sequence). Deletions cut 4 bases from V and 9 bases from J, with 4 bases between.

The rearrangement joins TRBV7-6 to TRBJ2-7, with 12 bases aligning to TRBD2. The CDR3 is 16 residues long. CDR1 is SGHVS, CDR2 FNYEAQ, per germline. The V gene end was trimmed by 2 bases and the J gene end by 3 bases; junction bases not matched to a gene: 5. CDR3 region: CASSLSASGRDYEQYF. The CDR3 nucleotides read TGTGCCAGCAGCTTAAGTGCTAGCGGGAGGGACTACGAGCAGTACTTC.

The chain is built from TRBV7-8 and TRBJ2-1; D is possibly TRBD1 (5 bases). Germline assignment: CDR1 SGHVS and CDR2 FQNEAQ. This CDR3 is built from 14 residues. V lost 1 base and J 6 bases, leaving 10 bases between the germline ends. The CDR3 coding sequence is TGTGCCAGCAGCTTAGAATGGGGCGTCAATGAGCAGTTCTTC. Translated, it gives CASSLEWGVNEQFF.

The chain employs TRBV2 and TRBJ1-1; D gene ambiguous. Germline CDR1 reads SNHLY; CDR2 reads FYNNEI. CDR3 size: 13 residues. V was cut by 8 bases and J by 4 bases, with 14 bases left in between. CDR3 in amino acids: CASGRGWATEAFF. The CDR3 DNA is TGTGCCAGCGGGAGAGGGTGGGCCACTGAAGCTTTCTTT.

The CDR3 DNA sequence: TGCGCCAGCAGCTTAGACAGGACTGGAAACACCATATATTTT. This sequence encodes CASSLDRTGNTIYF. V usage is TRBV5-1 and J usage is TRBJ1-3, with TRBD1 as a possible D gene (6 bases). This CDR3 spans 14 amino acids. Trimming cost V 2 bases and J 2 bases, with 8 bases left between them. Per the germline V gene, CDR1 is SGHRS and CDR2 is YFSETQ.

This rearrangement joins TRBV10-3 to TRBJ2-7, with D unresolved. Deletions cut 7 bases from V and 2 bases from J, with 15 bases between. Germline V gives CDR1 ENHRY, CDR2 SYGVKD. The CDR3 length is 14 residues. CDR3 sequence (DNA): TGTGCCATCAAAGACTCAAGACGCCCCTACGAGCAGTACTTC. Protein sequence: CAIKDSRRPYEQYF.

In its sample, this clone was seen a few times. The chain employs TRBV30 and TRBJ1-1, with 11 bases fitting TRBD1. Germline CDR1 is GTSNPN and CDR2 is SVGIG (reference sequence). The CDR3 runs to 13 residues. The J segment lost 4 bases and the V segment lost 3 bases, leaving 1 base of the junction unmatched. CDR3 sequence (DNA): TGTGCCTGGAGCGGGACAGGGGGCACTGAAGCTTTCTTT. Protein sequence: CAWSGTGGTEAFF.

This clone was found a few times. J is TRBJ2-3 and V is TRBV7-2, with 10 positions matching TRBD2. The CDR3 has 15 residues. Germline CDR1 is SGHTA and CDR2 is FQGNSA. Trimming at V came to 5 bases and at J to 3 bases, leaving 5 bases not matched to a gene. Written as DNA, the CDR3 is TGTGCCAGCAGCACTACTAGCGGGGCGACAGATACGCAGTATTTT. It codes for CASSTTSGATDTQYF.

CDR3 sequence reads: CASSERDRAETQYF. CDR3 coding DNA: TGTGCCAGCAGCGAGAGGGACAGGGCAGAGACCCAGTACTTC. V gene TRBV5-6 combines with J gene TRBJ2-5, with 9 bases that match TRBD1. The CDR3 loop spans 14 amino acids. Trimming cost V 4 bases and J 4 bases; bases outside gene matches: 5. Germline V gives CDR1 SGHDT, CDR2 YYEEEE.

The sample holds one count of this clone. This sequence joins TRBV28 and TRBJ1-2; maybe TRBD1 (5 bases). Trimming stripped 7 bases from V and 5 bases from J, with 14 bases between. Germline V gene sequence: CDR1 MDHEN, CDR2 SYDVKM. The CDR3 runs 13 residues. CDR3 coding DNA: TGTGCCAGCAAGCGGGGCCTGAGGTATGGCTACACCTTC. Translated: CASKRGLRYGYTF.

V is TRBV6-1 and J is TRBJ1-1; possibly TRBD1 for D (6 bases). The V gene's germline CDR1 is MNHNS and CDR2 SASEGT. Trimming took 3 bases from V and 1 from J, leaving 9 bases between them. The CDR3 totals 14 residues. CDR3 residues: CASSDVGANTEAFF. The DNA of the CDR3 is TGTGCCAGCAGTGATGTGGGGGCGAACACTGAAGCTTTCTTT.

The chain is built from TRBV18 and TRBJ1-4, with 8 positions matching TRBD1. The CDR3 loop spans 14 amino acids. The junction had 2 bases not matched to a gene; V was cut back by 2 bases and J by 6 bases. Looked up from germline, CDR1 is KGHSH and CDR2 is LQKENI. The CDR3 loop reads CASSPDRGYEKLFF. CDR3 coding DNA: TGTGCCAGCTCACCAGACAGGGGTTATGAAAAACTGTTTTTT.

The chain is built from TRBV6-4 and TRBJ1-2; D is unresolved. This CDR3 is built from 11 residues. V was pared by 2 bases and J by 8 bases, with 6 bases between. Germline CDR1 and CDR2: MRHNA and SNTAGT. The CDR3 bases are TGTGCCAGCAGTGACGGGCGAGGCTACACCTTC. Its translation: CASSDGRGYTF.

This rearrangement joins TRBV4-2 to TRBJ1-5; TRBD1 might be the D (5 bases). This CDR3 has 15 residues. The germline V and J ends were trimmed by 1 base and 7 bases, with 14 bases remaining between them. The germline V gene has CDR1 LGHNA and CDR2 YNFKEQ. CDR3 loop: CASSQGVGVEQPQHF. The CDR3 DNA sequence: TGTGCCAGCAGCCAAGGGGTAGGGGTAGAGCAGCCCCAGCATTTT.

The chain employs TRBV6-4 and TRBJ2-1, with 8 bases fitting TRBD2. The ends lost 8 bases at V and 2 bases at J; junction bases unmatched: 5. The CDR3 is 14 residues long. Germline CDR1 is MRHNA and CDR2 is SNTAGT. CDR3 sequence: CASSREGAYNEQFF. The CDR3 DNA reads TGTGCCAGCTCCCGGGAGGGTGCCTACAATGAGCAGTTCTTC.

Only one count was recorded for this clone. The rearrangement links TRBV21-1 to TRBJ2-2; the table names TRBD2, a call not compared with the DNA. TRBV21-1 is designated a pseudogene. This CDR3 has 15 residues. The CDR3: CASIPRDLGPGELFF. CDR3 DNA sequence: TGTGCCAGCATCCCCCGGGACTTAGGGCCCGGGGAGCTGTTTTTT.

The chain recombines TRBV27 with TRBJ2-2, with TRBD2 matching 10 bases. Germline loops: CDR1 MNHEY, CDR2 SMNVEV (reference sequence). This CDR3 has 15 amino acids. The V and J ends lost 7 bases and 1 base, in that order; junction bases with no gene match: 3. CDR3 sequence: CASKREGLNTGELFF. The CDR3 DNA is TGTGCCAGCAAGCGGGAGGGGCTGAACACCGGGGAGCTGTTTTTT.

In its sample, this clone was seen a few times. The chain's CDR3 is CASSDPPDRGQEQYF. In DNA, the CDR3 is TGTGCCAGCAGTGATCCCCCGGACAGGGGTCAGGAGCAGTACTTC. The genes are TRBV6-1 and TRBJ2-7; 9 nucleotides align to TRBD1. The length of the CDR3 is 15 residues. V lost 3 bases, J lost 7 bases, and 10 bases stayed unmatched. CDR1 is MNHNS and CDR2 is SASEGT in the germline V gene.

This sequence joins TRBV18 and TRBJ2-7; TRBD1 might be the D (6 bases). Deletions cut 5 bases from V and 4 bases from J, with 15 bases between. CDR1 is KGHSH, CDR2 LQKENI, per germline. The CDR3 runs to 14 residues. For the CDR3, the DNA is TGTGCCAGCTCATTCCGGGACCAGGGGTACGAGCAGTACTTC. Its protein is CASSFRDQGYEQYF.

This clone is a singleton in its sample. This chain's CDR3 is CASSDHPSEQFF. The CDR3 nucleotides read TGTGCCAGCAGCGACCACCCTAGTGAGCAGTTCTTC. The chain employs TRBV7-9 and TRBJ2-1; D call uncertain. The V end lost 5 bases, the J end lost 9 bases, and 11 bases lay between the germline ends. Per germline, CDR1 SEHNR and CDR2 FQNEAQ (reference sequence). The length of the CDR3 is 12 residues.

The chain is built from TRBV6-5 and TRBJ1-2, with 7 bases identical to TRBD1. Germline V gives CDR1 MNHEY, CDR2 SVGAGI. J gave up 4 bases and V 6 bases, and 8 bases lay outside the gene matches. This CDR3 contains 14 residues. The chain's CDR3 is CASSRDSNFYGYTF. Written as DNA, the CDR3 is TGTGCCAGCAGCCGGGACAGCAACTTCTATGGCTACACCTTC.

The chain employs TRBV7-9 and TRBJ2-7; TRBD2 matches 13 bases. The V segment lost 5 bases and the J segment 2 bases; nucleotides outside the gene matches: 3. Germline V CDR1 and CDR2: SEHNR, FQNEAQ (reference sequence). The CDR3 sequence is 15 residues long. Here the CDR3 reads CASSGTSGATYEQYF. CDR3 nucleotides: TGTGCCAGCAGCGGGACTAGCGGGGCTACCTACGAGCAGTACTTC.

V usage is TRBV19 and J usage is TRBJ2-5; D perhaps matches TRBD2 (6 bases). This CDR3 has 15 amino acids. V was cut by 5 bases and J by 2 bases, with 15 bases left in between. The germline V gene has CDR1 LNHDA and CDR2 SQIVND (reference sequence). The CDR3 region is CASSEQRTTQETQYF. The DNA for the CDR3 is TGTGCCAGTAGTGAACAACGGACTACACAAGAGACCCAGTACTTC. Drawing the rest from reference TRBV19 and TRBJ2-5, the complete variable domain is DGGITQSPKYLFRKEGQNVTLSCEQNLNHDAMYWYRQDPGQGLRLIYYSQIVNDFQKGDIAEGYSVSREKKESFPLTVTSAQKNPTAFYLCASSEQRTTQETQYFGPGTRLLVL.

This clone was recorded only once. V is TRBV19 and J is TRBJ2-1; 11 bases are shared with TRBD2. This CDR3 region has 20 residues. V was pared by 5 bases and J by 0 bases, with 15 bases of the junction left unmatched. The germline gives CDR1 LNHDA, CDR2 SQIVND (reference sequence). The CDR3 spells CASSLGRTGTSGSSYNEQFF. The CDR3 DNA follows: TGTGCCAGTAGTCTTGGGCGAACCGGGACTAGCGGTAGCTCCTACAATGAGCAGTTCTTC.